This T cell receptor (beta chain) emerged from a study of T cells in Graves' hyperthyroidism and ophthalmopathy. Researchers took RNA transcripts and amplified the TCR beta CDR3 regions from them. With the HTBI primer set, the TCR CDR3 went through a first round of RT-PCR. TCRdb re-called the multiplex PCR reads with MiXCR, one entry per CDR3 protein. Among fewer than 300,000 distinct CDR3 sequences listed, 25% to 30% were seen once. This clonotype was observed at least ten times. The sample consisted of blood. This receptor was taken from a man aged 35-49 years with Graves' hyperthyroidism that later progressed to Graves' ophthalmopathy.

CDR3 protein: CASRGWDPEAFF. The CDR3, as DNA: TGCGCCAGCAGAGGTTGGGACCCTGAAGCTTTCTTT. This chain links TRBV4-1 with TRBJ1-1, with D possibly TRBD1 on 5 matching bases. Looked up from germline, CDR1 is MGHRA and CDR2 is YSYEKL. V was clipped by 6 bases and J by 6 bases, with 11 bases between them. CDR3 size: 12 residues.